This T cell receptor beta chain derives from a study of cytomegalovirus exposure and HLA in healthy donors. As for the study in general: Unique TCRs from HLA-typed donors, 65 million to 85 million of them, were held in an early data release. Findings and limits, study-wide: Sequencing likely generated an artifact that appeared as a cluster of highly shared sequence variants. Reported findings show TCR beta sequences accurately forecast HLA-A and HLA-B alleles in most subjects. Altogether, 150 to 200 TCR beta chains were recorded as cytomegalovirus-associated.

CDR1 SGHAT and CDR2 FQDESV come from the germline V gene (reference sequence). CDR3 length: 15 amino acids. V lost 5 bases and J lost 2, with 16 bases in between. 13 Jbeta primers and 60 Vbeta primers were used for the PCR. TCRdb's table, derived via immunoSEQ multiplex PCR, lists solely in-frame clones and lacks some. The data contain roughly 150,000 clones, approximately 80% of them singletons. On this clone itself: The target antigen is unknown.

The chain employs TRBV11-1 and TRBJ2-7; a possible D gene is TRBD2 (6 bases). The sequence was obtained from a man aged 25-45 years in good health and CMV-seropositive. The sequenced sample was PBMCs. The chain's CDR3 is CASSHRDLRAYEQYF. For the CDR3, the DNA is TGTGCCAGCAGCCACCGGGACTTGAGAGCCTACGAGCAGTACTTC.